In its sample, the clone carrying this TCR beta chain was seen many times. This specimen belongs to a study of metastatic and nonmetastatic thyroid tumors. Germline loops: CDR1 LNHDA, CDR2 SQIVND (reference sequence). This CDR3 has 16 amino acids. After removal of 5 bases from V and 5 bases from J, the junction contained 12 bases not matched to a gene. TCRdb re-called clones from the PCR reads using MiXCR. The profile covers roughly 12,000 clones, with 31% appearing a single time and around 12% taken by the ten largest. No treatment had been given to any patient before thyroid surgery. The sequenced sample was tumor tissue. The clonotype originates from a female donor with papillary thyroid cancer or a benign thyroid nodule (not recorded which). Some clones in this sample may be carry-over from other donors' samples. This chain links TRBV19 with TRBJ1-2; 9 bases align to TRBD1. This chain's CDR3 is CASSPSLGTGTYGYTF. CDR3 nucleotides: TGTGCCAGTAGTCCCTCCCTCGGGACAGGGACTTATGGCTACACCTTC.